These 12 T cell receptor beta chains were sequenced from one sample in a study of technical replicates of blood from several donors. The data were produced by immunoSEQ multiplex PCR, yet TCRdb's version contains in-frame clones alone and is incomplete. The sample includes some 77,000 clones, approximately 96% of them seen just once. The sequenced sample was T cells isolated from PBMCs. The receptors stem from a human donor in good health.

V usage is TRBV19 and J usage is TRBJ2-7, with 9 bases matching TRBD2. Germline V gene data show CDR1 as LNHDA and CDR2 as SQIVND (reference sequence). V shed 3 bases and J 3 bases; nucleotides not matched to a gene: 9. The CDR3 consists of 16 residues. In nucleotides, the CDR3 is TGTGCCAGTAGTATGTTGGGGCTAGCGGGGATCTACGAGCAGTACTTC. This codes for CASSMLGLAGIYEQYF.

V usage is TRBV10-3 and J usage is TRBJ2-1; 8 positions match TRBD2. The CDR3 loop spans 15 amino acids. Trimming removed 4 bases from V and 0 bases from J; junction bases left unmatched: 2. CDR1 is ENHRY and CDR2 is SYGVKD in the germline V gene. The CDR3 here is CAISGGTSSYNEQFF. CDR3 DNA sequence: TGTGCCATCAGTGGGGGGACTAGCTCCTACAATGAGCAGTTCTTC.

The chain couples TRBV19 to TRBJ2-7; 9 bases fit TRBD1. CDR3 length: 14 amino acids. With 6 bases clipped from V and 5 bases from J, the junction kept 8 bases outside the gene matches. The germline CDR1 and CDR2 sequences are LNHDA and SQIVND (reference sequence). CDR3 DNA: TGTGCCAGTAGCACTACCGGGACAGGGAACGAGCAGTACTTC. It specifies CASSTTGTGNEQYF. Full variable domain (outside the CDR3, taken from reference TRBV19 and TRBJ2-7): DGGITQSPKYLFRKEGQNVTLSCEQNLNHDAMYWYRQDPGQGLRLIYYSQIVNDFQKGDIAEGYSVSREKKESFPLTVTSAQKNPTAFYLCASSTTGTGNEQYFGPGTRLTVT.

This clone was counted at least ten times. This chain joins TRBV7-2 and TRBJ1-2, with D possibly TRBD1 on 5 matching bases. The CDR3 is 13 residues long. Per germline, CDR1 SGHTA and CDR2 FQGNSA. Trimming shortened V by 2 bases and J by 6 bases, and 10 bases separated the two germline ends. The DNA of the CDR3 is TGTGCCAGCAGCTTACAGGGATCGGATGGCTACACCTTC. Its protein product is CASSLQGSDGYTF.

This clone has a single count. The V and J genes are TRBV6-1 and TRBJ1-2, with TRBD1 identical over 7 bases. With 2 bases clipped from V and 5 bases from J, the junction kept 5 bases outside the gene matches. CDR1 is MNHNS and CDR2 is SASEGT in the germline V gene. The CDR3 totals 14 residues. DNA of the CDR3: TGTGCCAGCAGTGAAACAGGGGCGGGATATGGCTACACCTTC. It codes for CASSETGAGYGYTF.

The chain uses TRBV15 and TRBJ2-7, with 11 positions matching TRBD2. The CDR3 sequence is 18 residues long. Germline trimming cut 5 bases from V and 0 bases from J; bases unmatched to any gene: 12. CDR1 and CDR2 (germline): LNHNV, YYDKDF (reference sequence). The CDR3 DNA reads TGTGCCACCAGCGCAGAGGAGGGACTAGCGGACCTCTCCTACGAGCAGTACTTC. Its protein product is CATSAEEGLADLSYEQYF.

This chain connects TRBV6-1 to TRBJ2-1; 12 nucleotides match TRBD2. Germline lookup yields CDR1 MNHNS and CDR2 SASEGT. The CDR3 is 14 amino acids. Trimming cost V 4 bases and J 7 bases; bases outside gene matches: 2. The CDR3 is CASSASGRDNEQFF. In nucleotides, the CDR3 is TGTGCCAGCAGTGCTAGCGGGAGGGATAATGAGCAGTTCTTC.

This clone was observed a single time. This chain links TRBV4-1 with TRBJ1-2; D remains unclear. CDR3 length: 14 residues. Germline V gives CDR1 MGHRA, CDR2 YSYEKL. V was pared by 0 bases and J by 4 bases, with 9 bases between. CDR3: CASSQDEGTYGYTF. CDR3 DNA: TGCGCCAGCAGCCAAGATGAGGGCACCTATGGCTACACCTTC.

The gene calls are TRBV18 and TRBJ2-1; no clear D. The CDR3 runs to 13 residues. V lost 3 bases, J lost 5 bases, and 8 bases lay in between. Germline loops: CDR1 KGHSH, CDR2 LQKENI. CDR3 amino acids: CASSPPLHNEQFF. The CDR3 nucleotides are TGTGCCAGCTCACCTCCTCTTCACAATGAGCAGTTCTTC.

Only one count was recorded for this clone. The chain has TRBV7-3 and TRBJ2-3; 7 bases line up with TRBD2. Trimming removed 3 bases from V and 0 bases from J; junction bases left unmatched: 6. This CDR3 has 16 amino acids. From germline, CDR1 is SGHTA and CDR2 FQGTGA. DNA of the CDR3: TGTGCCAGCAGCTTCGTCGGGGGGTTTAGCACAGATACGCAGTATTTT. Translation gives CASSFVGGFSTDTQYF.

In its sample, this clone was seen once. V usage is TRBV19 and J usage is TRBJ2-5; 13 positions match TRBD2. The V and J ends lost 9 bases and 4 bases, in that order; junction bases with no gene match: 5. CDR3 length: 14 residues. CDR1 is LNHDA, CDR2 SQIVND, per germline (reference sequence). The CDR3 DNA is TGTGCCAGCAGGACTAGCGGGGGAGGAGAGACCCAGTACTTC. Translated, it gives CASRTSGGGETQYF.

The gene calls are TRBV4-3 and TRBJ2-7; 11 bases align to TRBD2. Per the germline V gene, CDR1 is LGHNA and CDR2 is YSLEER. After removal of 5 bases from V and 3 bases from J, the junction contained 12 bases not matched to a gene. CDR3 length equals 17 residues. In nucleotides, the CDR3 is TGCGCCAGCAGCTTCCTTCTAGCGGGAGGCCCCCTCTACGAGCAGTACTTC. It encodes CASSFLLAGGPLYEQYF.